The rows below give T cell receptor beta chains drawn from one sample of a study of OX40 agonist ivuxolimab in advanced cancers. TCRdb's table, derived via immunoSEQ multiplex PCR, lists solely in-frame clones and lacks some. The table has around 86,000 clones, about four fifths seen once. This specimen was CD4+ or CD8+ T cells sorted from blood, taken in a trial of the OX40 agonist ivuxolimab. The receptors were gathered from an adult with an advanced solid tumor such as melanoma, head and neck, liver or kidney cancer. Both conserved end residues are part of each CDR3. Fields, in order: clone size, J gene, V gene, D gene, CDR3 DNA, CDR3 protein. The D gene is left open where the match is weak. A row's size may be missing; if present it is once, few, many or a size class.

size: .
J: TRBJ2-7
V: TRBV6-5
D: TRBD2
DNA: TGTGCCAGCAGTTTGGGACTAGCGGGGGGTAAGGTCGTGGTCTTC
CDR3: CASSLGLAGGKVVVF

size: .
J: TRBJ2-1
V: TRBV28
D: .
DNA: TGTGCCAGCGGATTCCCCTCCCAGTCGGGGACTAATGAGCAGTTCTTC
CDR3: CASGFPSQSGTNEQFF

size: once
J: TRBJ1-1
V: TRBV6-5
D: .
DNA: TGTGCCAGCAGTTACTCGTACTTTAACACTGAAGCTTTCTTT
CDR3: CASSYSYFNTEAFF

size: .
J: TRBJ1-1
V: TRBV7-2
D: TRBD1
DNA: TGTGCCAGCAGCTTTCGGACAGGGCTGAACACTGAAGCTTTCTTT
CDR3: CASSFRTGLNTEAFF

size: .
J: TRBJ2-1
V: TRBV5-1
D: TRBD1
DNA: TGCGCCAGCAGCCTACAGGGGACCTACAATGAGCAGTTCTTC
CDR3: CASSLQGTYNEQFF

size: .
J: TRBJ1-5
V: TRBV21-1
D: .
DNA: TGTGCCAGGGGACGACTGATCCATAGCAATCAGCCCCAGCATTTT
CDR3: CARGRLIHSNQPQHF

size: .
J: TRBJ2-2
V: TRBV7-9
D: .
DNA: TGTGCCAGCAGCTTAGCGGCCTTGAACACCGGGGAGCTGTTTTTT
CDR3: CASSLAALNTGELFF

size: once
J: TRBJ1-4
V: TRBV12-5
D: .
DNA: TGTGCTAGTGGCCGAGGGGCAACTAATGAAAAACTGTTTTTT
CDR3: CASGRGATNEKLFF

size: .
J: TRBJ1-2
V: TRBV19
D: .
DNA: TGTGCCAGTACCACTCCGGGGGGTTACTATGGCTACACCTTC
CDR3: CASTTPGGYYGYTF

size: .
J: TRBJ1-5
V: TRBV10-3
D: .
DNA: TGTGCCATCAGCGCCGACGGCAATCAGCCCCAGCATTTT
CDR3: CAISADGNQPQHF

size: once
J: TRBJ2-3
V: TRBV5-6
D: .
DNA: TGTGCCAGCAGCTTGGCCTTGCCGGATACGCAGTATTTT
CDR3: CASSLALPDTQYF

size: .
J: TRBJ2-2
V: TRBV2
D: TRBD2
DNA: TGTGCCAGCAAGCTCCTAGCGGGCAACACCGGGGAGCTGTTTTTT
CDR3: CASKLLAGNTGELFF

size: .
J: TRBJ2-3
V: TRBV5-1
D: .
DNA: TGCGCCAGCAGCTTGGCCGAGTTCGGCACAGATACGCAGTATTTT
CDR3: CASSLAEFGTDTQYF

size: .
J: TRBJ1-1
V: TRBV19
D: .
DNA: TGTGCCAGTATCCCGACACCGGTTGGTCCTGAAGCTTTCTTT
CDR3: CASIPTPVGPEAFF

size: once
J: TRBJ2-1
V: TRBV7-6
D: TRBD2
DNA: TGTGCCAGCAGCTCAGGACTAGCGGGGGCTAGCTCCTACAATGAGCAGTTCTTC
CDR3: CASSSGLAGASSYNEQFF

size: .
J: TRBJ1-2
V: TRBV11-1
D: .
DNA: TGTGCCAGCAGCTTAGACGGTCGTATTGGCTACACCTTC
CDR3: CASSLDGRIGYTF

size: .
J: TRBJ1-5
V: TRBV28
D: TRBD1
DNA: TGTGCCAGCAGAAGACAGGGGTCCAATCAGCCCCAGCATTTT
CDR3: CASRRQGSNQPQHF

size: .
J: TRBJ2-2
V: TRBV19
D: .
DNA: TGTGCCAGTAGAATATCCCACATGGCCGGGGAGCTGTTTTTT
CDR3: CASRISHMAGELFF